Below are 32 T cell receptor beta chains sequenced from a single sample in a study of blood T cells in healthy people across ages. For the second PCR, which ran for 7 to 11 cycles, a sample-barcoded 5' primer and a J-beta primer mix were used. TCRdb reprocessed the 5' RACE reads via MiXCR and lists one record per CDR3 protein. The sample includes 700,000 to 900,000 distinct CDR3 sequences, more than 25% of them seen just once. In addition, the sample was reused for a study of T cells of mothers and their children.

The specimen was blood. Receptors were obtained from a boy between 10 and 17 years old in good health.

The V and J genes are TRBV7-2 and TRBJ2-7; 9 bases agree with TRBD1. The CDR3 is made up of 14 amino acids. The germline V gene encodes CDR1 SGHTA and CDR2 FQGNSA. J was trimmed by 6 bases and V by 5 bases; bases with no gene match: 8. CDR3 coding DNA: TGTGCCAGCAGCGCCGGACAGGGGCCGGGCGAGCAGTACTTC. Encoded protein: CASSAGQGPGEQYF. Full variable domain (outside the CDR3, taken from reference TRBV7-2 and TRBJ2-7): GAGVSQSPSNKVTEKGKDVELRCDPISGHTALYWYRQSLGQGLEFLIYFQGNSAPDKSGLPSDRFSAERTGGSVSTLTIQRTQQEDSAVYLCASSAGQGPGEQYFGPGTRLTVT.

Only a few counts were recorded for this clonotype. The chain employs TRBV5-1 and TRBJ1-2; 8 bases agree with TRBD1. This CDR3 has 16 residues. Germline lookup yields CDR1 SGHRS and CDR2 YFSETQ. Trimming removed 0 bases from V and 1 base from J; junction bases left unmatched: 5. This CDR3 reads CASSLDRQGSNYGYTF. The CDR3 DNA reads TGCGCCAGCAGCTTGGACCGACAGGGGAGTAACTATGGCTACACCTTC. Drawing the rest from reference TRBV5-1 and TRBJ1-2, the complete variable domain is KAGVTQTPRYLIKTRGQQVTLSCSPISGHRSVSWYQQTPGQGLQFLFEYFSETQRNKGNFPGRFSGRQFSNSRSEMNVSTLELGDSALYLCASSLDRQGSNYGYTFGSGTRLTVV.

This clonotype was observed a few times. The chain couples TRBV18 to TRBJ2-1; TRBD2 might be the D (6 bases). Trimming shortened V by 2 bases and J by 8 bases, and 13 bases separated the two germline ends. CDR1 is KGHSH, CDR2 LQKENI, per germline. This CDR3 contains 14 residues. CDR3 DNA sequence: TGTGCCAGCTCACCAGAGGCGGGGTTGGATGAGCAGTTCTTC. This sequence encodes CASSPEAGLDEQFF.

The J gene is TRBJ2-5, the V gene TRBV4-2, with TRBD2 identical over 10 bases. TRBJ2-1 matches the DNA end more closely, so the J call is doubtful. CDR3 length: 16 amino acids. Germline lookup yields CDR1 LGHNA and CDR2 YNFKEQ. Written as DNA, the CDR3 is TGTGCCAGCAGCCAAGTCCCAGCGGGGGGGCCGTATGAGCAGTTCTTC. Translating gives CASSQVPAGGPYEQFF.

In this sample, this clonotype turned up a few times. The V and J genes are TRBV7-9 and TRBJ1-6; 7 bases map to TRBD1. The CDR3 consists of 16 residues. V was clipped by 1 base and J by 10 bases; unmatched bases: 10. Germline lookup yields CDR1 SEHNR and CDR2 FQNEAQ (reference sequence). CDR3 amino acids: CASSLVPTGPDSPLHF. In DNA, the CDR3 is TGTGCCAGCAGCTTAGTCCCGACAGGGCCAGACTCACCCCTCCACTTT.

This clonotype has more than one count but fewer than ten. The gene calls are TRBV28 and TRBJ2-5, with D perhaps matching TRBD2 (5 bases). The J call may be incorrect, as the DNA end agrees better with TRBJ2-7. The germline gives CDR1 MDHEN, CDR2 SYDVKM. The CDR3 spans 13 residues. CDR3 protein: CASSLEGSNEQYF. In DNA, the CDR3 is TGTGCCAGCAGTTTAGAGGGTTCCAACGAGCAGTACTTC.

This chain uses TRBV12-3 or TRBV12-4 with TRBJ2-7; 9 nucleotides line up with TRBD2. The V gene end was trimmed by 8 bases and the J gene end by 4 bases; junction bases not matched to a gene: 12. The CDR3 has 15 residues. CDR3 bases: TGTGCCAGCGGCCTGGCGGGGGGGCTAAGATACGAGCAGTACTTC. Translated: CASGLAGGLRYEQYF.

In this sample, this clonotype turned up a few times. The V call is TRBV7-9, the J call TRBJ2-7; 8 nucleotides agree with TRBD1. Germline V CDR1 and CDR2: SEHNR, FQNEAQ (reference sequence). This CDR3 spans 15 amino acids. Trimming at V came to 5 bases and at J to 3 bases, leaving 9 bases not matched to a gene. This CDR3 reads CASSPGGAIIYEQYF. In DNA, the CDR3 is TGTGCCAGCAGCCCAGGGGGCGCGATCATCTACGAGCAGTACTTC.

This clonotype has more than one count but fewer than ten. The rearrangement joins TRBV5-1 to TRBJ2-7; D gene uncertain. V was pared by 4 bases and J by 7 bases, with 12 bases between. The CDR3 covers 12 residues. Germline CDR1 and CDR2: SGHRS and YFSETQ. The CDR3 bases are TGCGCCAGCAGCCATCCCCTCGGGGAGCAGTACTTC. This translates into CASSHPLGEQYF.

As concerns this clonotype: An end of the junction differs from the germline gene, which may be a read error. The V gene is TRBV20-1, the J gene TRBJ1-3; D may be TRBD1 (5 bases). The V gene's germline CDR1 is DFQATT and CDR2 SNEGSKA (reference sequence). CDR3 size: 13 residues. CDR3 DNA: TGCAGTGCTAGGGGGACGCACGGAAACACCATATATTTC. The encoded protein is CSARGTHGNTIYF.

The chain couples TRBV29-1 to TRBJ2-7, with 8 bases fitting TRBD2. Germline V gene sequence: CDR1 SQVTM, CDR2 ANQGSEA. There are 17 residues in the CDR3. Trimming cost V 2 bases and J 3 bases; bases outside gene matches: 15. For the CDR3, the DNA is TGCAGCGTTGAACTCCCACTATCGGGAGGGGAAAGCTACGAGCAGTACTTC. Translated, it gives CSVELPLSGGESYEQYF.

As for this clonotype: One end of the junction does not line up with germline, which may come from a read error. The chain uses TRBV18 and TRBJ2-7, with D unresolved. This CDR3 region has 14 residues. The germline CDR1 and CDR2 sequences are KGHSH and LQKENI. CDR3 sequence: CASSPGRQTYERYF. The DNA of the CDR3 is TGTGCCAGCTCACCTGGACGACAAACCTACGAGCGGTACTTC.

In this sample, this clonotype turned up a few times. The chain recombines TRBV7-6 with TRBJ2-5; 10 bases fit TRBD1. CDR1 and CDR2 (germline): SGHVS, FNYEAQ. The V gene end was trimmed by 6 bases and the J gene end by 5 bases; junction bases not matched to a gene: 12. CDR3 length: 16 residues. This CDR3 reads CASSSNVPGQGETQYF. In DNA form, the CDR3 reads TGTGCCAGCAGTTCCAATGTCCCGGGACAGGGGGAGACCCAGTACTTC.

The chain joins TRBV6-1 to TRBJ2-2, with 8 bases aligning to TRBD2. The trim removed 11 bases at V and 4 bases at J, leaving 12 bases unmatched. The CDR3 sequence is 15 residues long. Germline CDR1 is MNHNS and CDR2 is SASEGT. The CDR3 protein is CAHSRRGVITGELFF. The CDR3 DNA reads as TGTGCCCACAGTCGGCGGGGGGTAATCACCGGGGAGCTGTTTTTT.

The sample holds a few counts of this clonotype. V gene TRBV30 combines with J gene TRBJ2-4; 11 bases match TRBD1. Germline CDR1 and CDR2: GTSNPN and SVGIG (reference sequence). Unmatched junction bases numbered 2, after V lost 3 bases and J lost 7 bases. CDR3 size: 13 residues. This CDR3 reads CAWSGQGANIQYF. The CDR3 nucleotides are TGTGCCTGGAGCGGACAGGGGGCCAACATTCAGTACTTC. The variable domain in full, with the rest retrieved from reference TRBV30 and TRBJ2-4, is SQTIHQWPATLVQPVGSPLSLECTVEGTSNPNLYWYRQAAGRGLQLLFYSVGIGQISSEVPQNLSASRPQDRQFILSSKKLLLSDSGFYLCAWSGQGANIQYFGAGTRLSVL.

This clonotype was detected only a few times. The gene calls are TRBV5-6 and TRBJ2-5; a possible D gene is TRBD2 (7 bases). V was clipped by 3 bases and J by 2 bases, with 14 bases between them. The germline gives CDR1 SGHDT, CDR2 YYEEEE. The CDR3 consists of 15 residues. CDR3 sequence reads: CASSSGGLGQETQYF. CDR3 sequence (DNA): TGTGCCAGCAGCTCCGGGGGGCTGGGGCAAGAGACCCAGTACTTC.

V is TRBV6-5 and J is TRBJ2-7, with TRBD1 as a possible D gene (7 bases). Germline loops: CDR1 MNHEY, CDR2 SVGAGI. The V and J ends lost 2 bases and 6 bases respectively, with 14 bases between them. This CDR3 region has 14 residues. The CDR3 nucleotides are TGTGCCAGCAGTTACGGGCAGGGGGGCGCCGAGCAGTACTTC. This translates into CASSYGQGGAEQYF.

The table lists this clonotype with a few counts. CDR3 in DNA: TGCGCCAGCAGCTTGGGGGGGACAGAAGACTATGGCTACACCTTC. Its protein is CASSLGGTEDYGYTF. The rearrangement joins TRBV5-1 to TRBJ1-2, with 7 bases that match TRBD1. The CDR3 length is 15 residues. With V trimmed by 0 bases and J by 3 bases, 5 bases remained unmatched. The V gene's germline CDR1 is SGHRS and CDR2 YFSETQ.

Ten or more counts support this clonotype. The chain combines TRBV5-6 with TRBJ2-4; 8 bases fit TRBD1. Germline V gene sequence: CDR1 SGHDT, CDR2 YYEEEE. CDR3 length: 15 amino acids. After removal of 0 bases from V and 9 bases from J, the junction contained 8 bases not matched to a gene. Here the CDR3 DNA reads TGTGCCAGCAGCTTGGCCGGGCAGGGGGCTGTCATTCAGTACTTC. This translates into CASSLAGQGAVIQYF.

This clonotype has just a few counts. The V gene is TRBV12-3 or TRBV12-4, the J gene TRBJ1-2, with D unclear. The CDR3 is 12 residues long. The ends were cut back, 4 bases at V and 8 bases at J, with 11 bases in the middle. CDR3 nucleotides: TGTGCCAGCAGTTACAGTCCGCGGGGCTACACCTTC. Amino acids: CASSYSPRGYTF.

This clonotype came up many times. The chain couples TRBV12-3 or TRBV12-4 to TRBJ2-5; 9 bases map to TRBD2. Losses at the gene ends were 6 bases for V and 3 bases for J; bases not matched to a gene: 5. The CDR3 contains 14 residues. The CDR3 region has the DNA TGTGCCAGCAGCTTAAGCGGGGGGAAAGAGACCCAGTACTTC. It encodes CASSLSGGKETQYF.

In this sample, this clonotype turned up a few times. This chain joins TRBV29-1 and TRBJ2-1; D gene uncertain. V lost 7 bases and J lost 6, with 22 bases in between. The CDR3 runs 15 residues. CDR1 and CDR2 (germline): SQVTM, ANQGSEA. CDR3 region: CSAGLRLLPSNEQFF. The CDR3 DNA follows: TGCAGCGCAGGTCTCAGACTGTTGCCCTCCAATGAGCAGTTCTTC.

The rearrangement joins TRBV10-3 to TRBJ1-5, with 8 bases identical to TRBD1. The CDR3 has 15 amino acids. Trimming removed 5 bases from V and 2 bases from J; junction bases left unmatched: 5. Per the germline V gene, CDR1 is ENHRY and CDR2 is SYGVKD. Written as DNA, the CDR3 is TGTGCCATCAGTCAAGGACAGGGTGGCAATCAGCCCCAGCATTTT. Amino acid sequence: CAISQGQGGNQPQHF.

The chain has TRBV10-3 and TRBJ2-2; D may be TRBD1 (5 bases). This CDR3 has 16 residues. Germline V lookup: CDR1 ENHRY, CDR2 SYGVKD. V was clipped by 3 bases and J by 3 bases, with 14 bases between them. The CDR3 DNA sequence: TGTGCCATCAGTGACCTCGAGCAGGGCGACACCGGGGAGCTGTTTTTT. This gives the protein CAISDLEQGDTGELFF.

The CDR3 reads CASSLTSAYNSPLHF. The CDR3 nucleotides read TGTGCCAGCAGCTTAACGTCAGCATATAATTCACCCCTCCACTTT. The rearrangement uses TRBV7-3 and TRBJ1-6, with no clear D. The CDR3 runs 15 residues. V lost 0 bases, J lost 4 bases, and 7 bases lay in between. Germline-derived CDR1 and CDR2 are SGHTA and FQGTGA.

This chain connects TRBV4-3 to TRBJ2-7; D uncertain. The CDR3 sequence is 15 residues long. The V gene lost 6 bases and the J gene lost 3 bases, with 18 bases spanning the gap. The V gene's germline CDR1 is LGHNA and CDR2 YSLEER. Here the CDR3 reads CASRKAFEGLYEQYF. In nucleotides, the CDR3 is TGCGCCAGCAGGAAGGCGTTTGAAGGTCTCTACGAGCAGTACTTC.

In this sample, this clonotype turned up a few times. CDR3 residues: CASSQEREWYEQFF. The CDR3 DNA is TGTGCCAGCAGCCAAGAGCGGGAGTGGTATGAGCAGTTCTTC. V is TRBV3-1 and J is TRBJ2-1; TRBD2 matches 7 bases. The CDR3 extends over 14 amino acids. Trimming cost V 0 bases and J 8 bases; bases outside gene matches: 4. CDR1 and CDR2 from the germline V gene are LGHDT and YNNKEL (reference sequence).

The chain employs TRBV28 and TRBJ1-1; no firm D call. Germline V gene sequence: CDR1 MDHEN, CDR2 SYDVKM. Trimming took 2 bases from V and 4 from J, leaving 11 bases between them. The CDR3 has 14 residues. DNA for the CDR3: TGTGCCAGCAGTTTAGTCGGCCCCGTCACTGAAGCTTTCTTT. Protein product: CASSLVGPVTEAFF.

This clonotype appeared a few times. V gene TRBV7-9 combines with J gene TRBJ1-6; the D is unclear. Germline-derived CDR1 and CDR2 are SEHNR and FQNEAQ (reference sequence). This CDR3 comprises 12 residues. V gave up 5 bases and J gave up 8 bases, with 7 bases separating them. CDR3 in amino acids: CASSAADSPLHF. Here the CDR3 DNA reads TGTGCCAGCAGCGCGGCGGATTCACCCCTCCACTTT.

The CDR3 is CAGRKGDSTNTEAFF. CDR3 in DNA: TGTGCCGGCCGAAAAGGGGACAGTACGAACACTGAAGCTTTCTTT. The V call is TRBV28, the J call TRBJ1-1; the match to TRBD1 covers 7 bases. Germline-derived CDR1 and CDR2 are MDHEN and SYDVKM. V dropped 11 bases and J dropped 1; count of bases not matched to a gene: 13. The CDR3 length is 15 residues.

This clonotype was detected a few times. The rearrangement links TRBV5-1 to TRBJ2-1; no clear D. Germline V gene sequence: CDR1 SGHRS, CDR2 YFSETQ. Trimming pared 0 bases from V and 1 base from J, leaving 11 bases between. This CDR3 region has 16 residues. CDR3 coding DNA: TGCGCCAGCAGCTTGGGGTCACCCGCATCCTACAATGAGCAGTTCTTC. This translates into CASSLGSPASYNEQFF.

This clonotype has only a few counts. The chain carries TRBV14 and TRBJ2-1; 8 nucleotides match TRBD2. CDR1 and CDR2 (germline): SGHDN, FVKESK. Losses at the gene ends were 2 bases for V and 0 bases for J; bases not matched to a gene: 3. This CDR3 is 16 amino acids long. The CDR3: CASSQILAASYNEQFF. In DNA, the CDR3 is TGTGCCAGCAGCCAAATACTAGCGGCCTCCTACAATGAGCAGTTCTTC. The full variable domain, completed using reference TRBV14 and TRBJ2-1, is EAGVTQFPSHSVIEKGQTVTLRCDPISGHDNLYWYRRVMGKEIKFLLHFVKESKQDESGMPNNRFLAERTGGTYSTLKVQPAELEDSGVYFCASSQILAASYNEQFFGPGTRLTVL.